These 5 T cell receptor beta chains came from one sample sequenced in a study of early T cells in non-severe SARS-CoV-2 infection. TCRdb fed the 5' RACE reads into MiXCR, producing one record per CDR3 protein. This sample has about 56,000 distinct CDR3 sequences, with 8% to 11% found just once. The source material was whole blood. These receptors all come from an adult who was a healthcare worker with PCR-confirmed SARS-CoV-2 infection or an uninfected control (not recorded which).

This clonotype was counted a few times. This CDR3 is CASSLYGFEDTQYF. The CDR3 coding sequence is TGTGCCAGCAGTTTATACGGTTTTGAAGATACGCAGTATTTT. This chain uses TRBV12-3 or TRBV12-4 with TRBJ2-3; no definite D call. Trimming shortened V by 2 bases and J by 5 bases, and 11 bases separated the two germline ends. The CDR3 runs 14 residues.

This clonotype was counted many times. This chain links TRBV7-9 with TRBJ1-1; D ambiguous. V lost 4 bases to trimming and J lost 5 bases, with 23 bases between them. The germline gives CDR1 SEHNR, CDR2 FQNEAQ (reference sequence). This CDR3 is 17 amino acids long. The CDR3 DNA reads as TGTGCCAGCAGCTCCGGGTCGGGTAGGGCTGAAGGGACTGAAGCTTTCTTT. This codes for CASSSGSGRAEGTEAFF.

This clonotype was recorded at least ten times. J is TRBJ1-5 and V is TRBV6-6; D remains unclear. The CDR3 spans 15 residues. Germline CDR1 is MNHNY and CDR2 is SVGAGI (reference sequence). Trimming pared 2 bases from V and 4 bases from J, leaving 12 bases between. The CDR3 sequence is CASSYIAGPNQPQHF. The CDR3 DNA reads TGTGCCAGCAGTTACATAGCAGGCCCGAATCAGCCCCAGCATTTT.

The chain combines TRBV6-5 with TRBJ2-3; D unresolved. Trimming removed 6 bases at V and 4 bases at J, with 17 bases between. CDR1 MNHEY and CDR2 SVGAGI come from the germline V gene. The CDR3 contains 15 residues. CDR3 sequence (DNA): TGTGCCAGCAGCCGGAAACCCCACAGAGCAGATACGCAGTATTTT. This encodes CASSRKPHRADTQYF.

This clonotype was recorded a few times. The gene calls are TRBV30 and TRBJ1-1; no firm D call. The V and J ends lost 0 bases and 1 base respectively, with 15 bases between them. CDR1 and CDR2 (germline): GTSNPN, SVGIG (reference sequence). The CDR3 length is 16 residues. The CDR3 nucleotides are TGTGCCTGGAGTGTACGTGGTGGCAGCCCGAACACTGAAGCTTTCTTT. As protein: CAWSVRGGSPNTEAFF.